These 6 T cell receptor beta chains were all obtained from the same sample, sequenced in a study of long-term antiretroviral therapy in people with HIV. Samples were assayed with immunoSEQ v3.0 at survey level. The table came from immunoSEQ multiplex PCR; TCRdb's copy has only in-frame clones and leaves some out. The data show tens of thousands of clones, about 80% seen once. The input for sequencing was unsorted PBMCs, taken 0.3 years after starting antiretroviral therapy. All receptors derive from a man between 40 and 49 years old with HIV.

V gene TRBV18 combines with J gene TRBJ2-1, with 9 bases fitting TRBD1. CDR3 length: 16 amino acids. Germline V gene lookup returns CDR1 KGHSH and CDR2 LQKENI. V lost 0 bases to trimming and J lost 1 base; unmatched junction nucleotides: 1. This CDR3 is CASSPPQGASYNEQFF. CDR3 bases: TGTGCCAGCTCACCACCACAGGGGGCGTCCTACAATGAGCAGTTCTTC.

Only one count was recorded for this clone. The chain couples TRBV20-1 to TRBJ2-7; D is undetermined. Trimming stripped 6 bases from V and 9 bases from J, with 12 bases between. The germline CDR1 and CDR2 sequences are DFQATT and SNEGSKA (reference sequence). There are 10 residues in the CDR3. The CDR3 nucleotides are TGCAGTGCCCAGTTTGGCTCGCAGTACTTC. Translating gives CSAQFGSQYF.

This chain links TRBV7-6 with TRBJ2-7; 9 positions match TRBD2. The germline V gene has CDR1 SGHVS and CDR2 FNYEAQ. The CDR3 length is 14 residues. The V segment lost 5 bases and the J segment 7 bases; nucleotides outside the gene matches: 9. The CDR3 loop reads CASSPRTSEREQYF. CDR3 in DNA: TGTGCCAGCAGCCCTCGGACTAGCGAAAGGGAGCAGTACTTC. Full variable domain (remainder filled in from reference TRBV7-6 and TRBJ2-7): GAGVSQSPRYKVTKRGQDVALRCDPISGHVSLYWYRQALGQGPEFLTYFNYEAQQDKSGLPNDRFSAERPEGSISTLTIQRTEQRDSAMYRCASSPRTSEREQYFGPGTRLTVT.

This clone was picked up one time. The J gene is TRBJ1-2, the V gene TRBV28, with TRBD1 matching over 8 bases. The CDR3 extends over 13 amino acids. Losses at the gene ends were 5 bases for V and 8 bases for J; bases not matched to a gene: 7. Germline V gives CDR1 MDHEN, CDR2 SYDVKM. CDR3 protein: CASSPPRGRGYTF. The DNA of the CDR3 is TGTGCCAGCAGTCCCCCCAGGGGGCGAGGCTACACCTTC.

V usage is TRBV4-1 and J usage is TRBJ1-2; no clear D gene. The germline V and J ends were trimmed by 1 base and 6 bases, with 18 bases remaining between them. The CDR3 covers 16 residues. Per germline, CDR1 MGHRA and CDR2 YSYEKL. Here the CDR3 DNA reads TGCGCCAGCAGCCAAGGGCGAATCGAGGGAGACGATGGCTACACCTTC. Translation gives CASSQGRIEGDDGYTF.

This clone was counted between two and nine times. V is TRBV6-4 and J is TRBJ1-2; a weak D match, TRBD1 (6 bases). Trimming pared 6 bases from V and 2 bases from J, leaving 16 bases between. CDR1 and CDR2 (germline): MRHNA, SNTAGT. This CDR3 is built from 15 residues. CDR3 loop: CASSPVSTGNYGYTF. CDR3 bases: TGTGCCAGCAGCCCTGTTTCCACAGGGAACTATGGCTACACCTTC.